The entry below gives a single T cell receptor (beta chain) sequence along with its context. What it binds is unknown. Every isolated RNA sample was fully reverse transcribed, so sequencing captured expressed TCRB transcripts. Sequencing was performed with immunoSEQ multiplex PCR; in TCRdb, only in-frame clones are kept and a portion is missing. The profile shows roughly 730,000 clones, about an eighth of them singletons. This sample is part of a study of beta chain features in type 1 diabetes. Study observations and caveats: Moderate but significant shortening of TCRB CDR3s was recorded in all four CD4+ subsets from Type 1 diabetes patients.

The receptor comes from a man aged 18-30 years with type 1 diabetes. Sequences were obtained from naive CD4+ T cells from blood.

This CDR3 is CASSTDPNIQYF. In DNA, the CDR3 is TGTGCCAGCAGCACCGACCCGAACATTCAGTACTTC. The J gene is TRBJ2-4, the V gene TRBV11-2; D is uncertain. The CDR3 runs to 12 residues. V lost 5 bases to trimming and J lost 7 bases, with 9 bases between them. CDR1 is SGHAT, CDR2 FQNNGV, per germline.